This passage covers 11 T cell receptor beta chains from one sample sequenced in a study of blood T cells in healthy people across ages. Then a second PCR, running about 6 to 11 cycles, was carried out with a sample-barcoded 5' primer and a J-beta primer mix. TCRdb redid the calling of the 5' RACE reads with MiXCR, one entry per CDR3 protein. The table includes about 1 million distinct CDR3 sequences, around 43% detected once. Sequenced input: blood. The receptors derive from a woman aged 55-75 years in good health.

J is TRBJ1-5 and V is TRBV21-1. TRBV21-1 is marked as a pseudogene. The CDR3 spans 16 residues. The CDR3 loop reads CASSSRIIPQRRPQHF. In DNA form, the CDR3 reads TGTGCCAGCAGCTCAAGAATAATACCTCAAAGGCGGCCCCAGCATTTT.

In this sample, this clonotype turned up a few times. DNA of the CDR3: TGTGCCACCAGTTCTAGCGGGGGTTTAAGCAATGAGCAGTTCTTC. It codes for CATSSSGGLSNEQFF. The rearrangement joins TRBV24-1 to TRBJ2-1; 10 bases align to TRBD2. Per germline, CDR1 KGHDR and CDR2 SFDVKD. After removal of 6 bases from V and 6 bases from J, the junction contained 7 bases not matched to a gene. This CDR3 contains 15 residues.

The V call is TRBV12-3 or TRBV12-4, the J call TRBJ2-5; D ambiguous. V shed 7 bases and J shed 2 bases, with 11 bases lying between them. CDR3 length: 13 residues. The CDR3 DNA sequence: TGTGCCAGCACTACTACTGGGCAAGAGACCCAGTACTTC. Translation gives CASTTTGQETQYF.

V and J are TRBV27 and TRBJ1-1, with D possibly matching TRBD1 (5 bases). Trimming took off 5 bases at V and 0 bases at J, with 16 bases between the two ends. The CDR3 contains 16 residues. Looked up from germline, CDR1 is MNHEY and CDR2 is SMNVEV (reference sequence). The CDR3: CASSPQGVTMNTEAFF. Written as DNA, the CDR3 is TGTGCCAGCAGTCCTCAGGGAGTAACCATGAACACTGAAGCTTTCTTT.

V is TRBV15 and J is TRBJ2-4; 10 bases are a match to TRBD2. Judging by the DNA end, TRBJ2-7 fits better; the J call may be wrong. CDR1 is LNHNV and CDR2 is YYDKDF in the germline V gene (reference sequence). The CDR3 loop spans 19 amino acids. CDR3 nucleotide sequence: TGTGCCACCAGCAGAGATCCAGGGATAGCGGGAGGTTCGCCCTACGAGCAGTACTTC. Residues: CATSRDPGIAGGSPYEQYF.

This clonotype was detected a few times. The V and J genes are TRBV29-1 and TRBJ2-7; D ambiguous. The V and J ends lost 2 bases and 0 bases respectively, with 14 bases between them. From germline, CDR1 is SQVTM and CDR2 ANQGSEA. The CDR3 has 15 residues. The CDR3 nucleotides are TGCAGCGTTGAACTATGGGGTAGCTTCTCCTACGAGCAGTACTTC. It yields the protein CSVELWGSFSYEQYF.

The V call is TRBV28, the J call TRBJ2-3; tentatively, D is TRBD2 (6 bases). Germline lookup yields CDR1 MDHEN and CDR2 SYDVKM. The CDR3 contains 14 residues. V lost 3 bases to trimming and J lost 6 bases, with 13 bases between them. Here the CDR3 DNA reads TGTGCCAGCAGTTTTGCAGGAGGGAGGGATACGCAGTATTTT. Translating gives CASSFAGGRDTQYF.

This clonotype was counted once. CDR3 DNA sequence: TGTGCCAGCAGCCAACATCAGGTACCCGATGGCTACACCTTC. Amino acids: CASSQHQVPDGYTF. The rearrangement uses TRBV16 and TRBJ1-2; D is uncertain. Trimming cost V 2 bases and J 6 bases, with 13 bases left between them. The CDR3 length is 14 residues. CDR1 and CDR2 (germline): KGHSY, FQNENV. The full variable domain, in which reference TRBV16 and TRBJ1-2 provide the parts outside the CDR3, is GEEVAQTPKHLVRGEGQKAKLYCAPIKGHSYVFWYQQVLKNEFKFLISFQNENVFDETGMPKERFSAKCLPNSPCSLEIQATKLEDSAVYFCASSQHQVPDGYTFGSGTRLTVV.

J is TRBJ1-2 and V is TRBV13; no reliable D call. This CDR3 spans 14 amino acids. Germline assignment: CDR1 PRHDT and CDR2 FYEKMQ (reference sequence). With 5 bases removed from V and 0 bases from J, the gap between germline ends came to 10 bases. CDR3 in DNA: TGTGCCAGCAGCCCCGGTCGGACTAACTATGGCTACACCTTC. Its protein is CASSPGRTNYGYTF.

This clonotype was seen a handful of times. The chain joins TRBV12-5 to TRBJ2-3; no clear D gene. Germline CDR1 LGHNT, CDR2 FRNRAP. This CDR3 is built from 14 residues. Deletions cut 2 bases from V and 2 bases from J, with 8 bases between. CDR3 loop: CASGLQQATDTQYF. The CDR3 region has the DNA TGTGCTAGTGGTTTGCAGCAGGCCACAGATACGCAGTATTTT. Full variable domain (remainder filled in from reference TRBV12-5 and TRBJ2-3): DARVTQTPRHKVTEMGQEVTMRCQPILGHNTVFWYRQTMMQGLELLAYFRNRAPLDDSGMPKDRFSAEMPDATLATLKIQPSEPRDSAVYFCASGLQQATDTQYFGPGTRLTVL.

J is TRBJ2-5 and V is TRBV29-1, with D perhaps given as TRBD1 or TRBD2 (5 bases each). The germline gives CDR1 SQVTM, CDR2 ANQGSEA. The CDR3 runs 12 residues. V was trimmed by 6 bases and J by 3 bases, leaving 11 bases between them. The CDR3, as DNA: TGCAGCGTCGGGGCAGCTAAAGAGACCCAGTACTTC. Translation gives CSVGAAKETQYF. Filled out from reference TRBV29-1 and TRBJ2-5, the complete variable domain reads SAVISQKPSRDICQRGTSLTIQCQVDSQVTMMFWYRQQPGQSLTLIATANQGSEATYESGFVIDKFPISRPNLTFSTLTVSNMSPEDSSIYLCSVGAAKETQYFGPGTRLLVL.